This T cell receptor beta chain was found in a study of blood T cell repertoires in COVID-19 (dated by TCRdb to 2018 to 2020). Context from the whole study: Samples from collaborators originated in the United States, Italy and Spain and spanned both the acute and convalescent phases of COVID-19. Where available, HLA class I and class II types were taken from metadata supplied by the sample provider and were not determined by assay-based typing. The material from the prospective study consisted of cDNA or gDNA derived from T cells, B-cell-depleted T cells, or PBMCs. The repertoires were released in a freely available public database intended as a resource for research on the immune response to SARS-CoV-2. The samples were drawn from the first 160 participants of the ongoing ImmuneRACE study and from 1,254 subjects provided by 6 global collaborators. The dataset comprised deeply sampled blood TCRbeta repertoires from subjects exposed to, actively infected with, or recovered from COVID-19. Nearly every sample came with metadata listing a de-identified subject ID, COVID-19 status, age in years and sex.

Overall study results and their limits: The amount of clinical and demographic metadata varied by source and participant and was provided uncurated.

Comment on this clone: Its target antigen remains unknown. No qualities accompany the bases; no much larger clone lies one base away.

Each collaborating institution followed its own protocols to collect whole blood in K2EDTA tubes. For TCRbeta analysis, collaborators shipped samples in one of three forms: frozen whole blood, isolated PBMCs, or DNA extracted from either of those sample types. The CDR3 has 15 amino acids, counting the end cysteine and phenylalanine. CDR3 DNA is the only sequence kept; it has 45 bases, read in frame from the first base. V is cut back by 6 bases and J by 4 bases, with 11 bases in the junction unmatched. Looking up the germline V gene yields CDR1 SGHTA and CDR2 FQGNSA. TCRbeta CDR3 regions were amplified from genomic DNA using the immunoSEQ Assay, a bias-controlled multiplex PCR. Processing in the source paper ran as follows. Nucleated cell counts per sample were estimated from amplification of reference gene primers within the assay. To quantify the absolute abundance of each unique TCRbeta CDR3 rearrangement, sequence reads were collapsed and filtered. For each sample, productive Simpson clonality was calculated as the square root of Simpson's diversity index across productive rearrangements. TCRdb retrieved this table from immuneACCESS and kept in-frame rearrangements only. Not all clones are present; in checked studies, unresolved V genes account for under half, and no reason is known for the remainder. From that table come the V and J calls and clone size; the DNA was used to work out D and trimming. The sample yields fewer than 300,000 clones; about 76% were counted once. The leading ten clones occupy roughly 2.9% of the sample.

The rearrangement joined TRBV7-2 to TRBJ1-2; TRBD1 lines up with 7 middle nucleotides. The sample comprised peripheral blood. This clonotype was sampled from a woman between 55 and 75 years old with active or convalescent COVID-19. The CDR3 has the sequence CASSRTGAGGYGYTF. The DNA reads TGTGCCAGCAGTCGTACAGGGGCGGGGGGCTATGGCTACACCTTC.